This TCR beta chain comes out of a study of T cell responses to AZD1222 COVID-19 vaccine (dated by TCRdb to about 2021). For the study in its entirety: AZD1222 recipients whose second dose came at about 4 weeks and those whose second dose came at about 12 weeks were combined into one group, since spike-specific TCR depth and breadth did not differ between the two schedules. A total of 233 trial participants underwent TCR sequencing, of whom about 210 had received two doses of AZD1222 and about 25 had received two doses of the MenACWY control vaccine. Trial participants were enrolled into age subgroups of 18-55, 56-69 and 70-plus years, which contained roughly 150, 30 and 60 TCR-sequenced participants, respectively. Paper-wide results and their limitations: In the small 56-69-year group, the increase in depth fell short of significance, most likely because of low power. Reportedly, close to half of the unique spike-specific TCRs recognized epitopes lying outside the regions that are mutated in the B.1.351 and B.1.1.7 variants. The whole spike protein was spanned by vaccine-associated CD4 TCRs, and dominant responses were seen in regions 160-218 and 743-854. A significant rise in spike-specific TCR breadth and depth was observed after two AZD1222 doses relative to day 0 and relative to MenACWY recipients. Participants were mostly white British, with more females than males. The authors suggested clonal diversity may have been underestimated. Because no day 14 peak-response samples were available, the repertoires could be characterized only after the peak T cell response. Conclusions about previously exposed vaccinees are limited because only five to seven AZD1222 recipients were SARS-CoV-2 seropositive at baseline.

Notes on this clone: This receptor's antigen is unknown. No much larger clone exists at a distance of one base, and base qualities are not known.

The CDR3 regions of human TCRbeta chains were analyzed by immunosequencing. Turning to the authors' computational methods: TCRs in the repertoires were compared against a reference library of SARS-CoV-2-specific TCRs that had been generated with the MIRA antigen-specificity platform. Breadth was defined as the fraction of unique TCRs that were SARS-CoV-2-associated, and depth was defined as the fraction of total T cells that were SARS-CoV-2-associated. Using the MIRA data, each spike-specific TCR was mapped to the spike region that the TCR reacts to and placed in a CD4 or CD8 class. Log10-transformed breadth and depth values were compared by one-way ANOVA with Sidak's multiple comparisons tests. Here the immuneACCESS table is served through TCRdb, limited to in-frame sequences with V and J called. Missing clones are a known gap in these copies; in checked studies unresolved V genes cover under half, and the rest lacks a known reason. The V and J calls and clone size were taken over from that table, and D and trimming were inferred from the DNA. The sample table shows 100,000 to 120,000 clones, and around 83% are seen once. Clones ranked in the top ten supply approximately 3% of the sample.

The intended sense of this specimen's time point label: baseline before first vaccination. Vaccinee samples were obtained from the UK trials COV001 and COV002, which included a single-blind randomized controlled phase 2/3 trial of AZD1222 (ChAdOx1 nCoV-19) in healthy adults. Trial participant PBMC samples were collected at day 0 and day 28 after the second dose for TCRbeta chain sequencing. Trimmed from V: 1 base; trimmed from J: 5 bases; junction bases lacking a gene match: 5. Taken from the germline V gene, the CDR1 and CDR2 loops are LGHNA and YNFKEQ. From cysteine to phenylalanine, the CDR3 is 16 amino acids long. Kept here is only the CDR3 DNA, which spans 48 bases and is read in frame from base 1.

The material sequenced was peripheral blood, taken on day 0 of AZD1222 vaccination. The clonotype comes from an adult in good health. The chain employs TRBV4-2 and TRBJ2-1, with 10 central nucleotides matching TRBD2. The CDR3 protein: CASSQVGTSVHNEQFF. The base sequence is TGTGCCAGCAGCCAAGTTGGGACTAGCGTCCACAATGAGCAGTTCTTC.